This passage covers 25 T cell receptor beta chains from one sample sequenced in a study of OX40 agonist ivuxolimab in advanced cancers. Clones were sequenced by immunoSEQ multiplex PCR, and TCRdb holds only the in-frame ones, with some missing. The table lists roughly 26,000 clones, roughly three quarters of them singletons. Source: CD4+ or CD8+ T cells sorted from blood, taken in a trial of the OX40 agonist ivuxolimab. Receptors were obtained from an adult with an advanced solid tumor such as melanoma, head and neck, liver or kidney cancer.

This rearrangement joins TRBV4-2 to TRBJ1-2; 7 bases are shared with TRBD1. Trimming cost V 2 bases and J 6 bases; bases outside gene matches: 0. The CDR3 sequence is 12 residues long. The V gene's germline CDR1 is LGHNA and CDR2 YNFKEQ. Here the CDR3 DNA reads TGTGCCAGCAGCCAAACAGGGGATGGCTACACCTTC. Its translation is CASSQTGDGYTF.

The V and J genes are TRBV2 and TRBJ1-6; tentatively, D is TRBD1 (6 bases). The CDR3 covers 14 residues. Germline CDR1 and CDR2: SNHLY and FYNNEI. V dropped 6 bases and J dropped 10 bases, with 16 bases sitting between them. Here the CDR3 DNA reads TGTGCCAGCAGGGAATGGACAGATCGATCACCCCTCCACTTT. Its protein product is CASREWTDRSPLHF.

The chain couples TRBV5-4 to TRBJ2-7; 7 bases fit TRBD1. CDR3 length equals 12 residues. The germline V gene has CDR1 SGHNT and CDR2 YYREEE (reference sequence). Losses at the gene ends were 5 bases for V and 5 bases for J; bases not matched to a gene: 4. CDR3 nucleotide sequence: TGTGCCAGCAGGGTACAGGGGAACGAGCAGTACTTC. The encoded protein is CASRVQGNEQYF.

This clone was seen only a few times. The sample has other DNA sequences that encode this CDR3 too. The chain has TRBV7-9 and TRBJ1-2; D call uncertain. Trimming took 0 bases from V and 5 from J, leaving 10 bases between them. CDR1 is SEHNR and CDR2 is FQNEAQ in the germline V gene (reference sequence). The CDR3 loop spans 14 amino acids. CDR3 in DNA: TGTGCCAGCAGCTTAGCGATCAGGAGATATGGCTACACCTTC. Its translation: CASSLAIRRYGYTF.

The chain links TRBV25-1 to TRBJ1-6, with D possibly matching TRBD1 (5 bases). The CDR3 is 15 amino acids. Trimming took off 5 bases at V and 9 bases at J, with 17 bases between the two ends. CDR1 and CDR2 from the germline V gene are MGHDK and SYGVNS. The CDR3: CASSYGGLRVSPLHF. The CDR3 bases are TGTGCCAGCAGTTATGGGGGACTGCGTGTTTCACCCCTCCACTTT.

The V call is TRBV5-4, the J call TRBJ1-3; D is undetermined. The CDR3 consists of 15 residues. Germline CDR1 SGHNT, CDR2 YYREEE (reference sequence). The V gene lost 0 bases and the J gene lost 0 bases, with 7 bases spanning the gap. The CDR3 here is CASSLDLSSGNTIYF. As DNA, the CDR3 is TGTGCCAGCAGCTTGGATTTGAGCTCTGGAAACACCATATATTTT.

This clone was detected a few times. This rearrangement joins TRBV7-9 to TRBJ1-5, with D unresolved. The CDR3 totals 12 residues. Germline loops: CDR1 SEHNR, CDR2 FQNEAQ (reference sequence). V shed 4 bases and J shed 9 bases, with 10 bases lying between them. The CDR3, as DNA: TGTGCCAGCAGCTCCCCCGTCGGGCCCCAGCATTTT. It translates to CASSSPVGPQHF.

The rearrangement links TRBV9 to TRBJ2-1, with a possible D match to TRBD2 (5 bases). The germline CDR1 and CDR2 sequences are SGDLS and YYNGEE. V was pared by 0 bases and J by 10 bases, with 17 bases between. This CDR3 contains 15 residues. The CDR3 DNA sequence: TGTGCCAGCAGCGTAGGGCCTGCTGGGCCGGGAGAGCAGTTCTTC. It specifies CASSVGPAGPGEQFF.

This chain uses TRBV30 with TRBJ1-5; D is possibly TRBD1 (5 bases). V lost 0 bases and J 1 base, leaving 7 bases between the germline ends. The CDR3 is 14 amino acids. CDR1 and CDR2 (germline): GTSNPN, SVGIG (reference sequence). CDR3: CAWSVGGSNQPQHF. The CDR3, as DNA: TGTGCCTGGAGTGTGGGGGGGAGCAATCAGCCCCAGCATTTT.

The sample holds a few counts of this clone. The chain uses TRBV6-1 and TRBJ2-7; D may correspond to TRBD1 or TRBD2 (5 bases each). This CDR3 contains 14 residues. V dropped 4 bases and J dropped 0 bases, with 10 bases sitting between them. Germline V gives CDR1 MNHNS, CDR2 SASEGT. The CDR3 sequence is CASSGDVRSYEQYF. CDR3 nucleotides: TGTGCCAGCAGTGGGGACGTCCGCTCCTACGAGCAGTACTTC.

This clone was detected a few times. The chain combines TRBV5-6 with TRBJ1-5, with TRBD1 matching 8 bases. Germline CDR1 reads SGHDT; CDR2 reads YYEEEE. V shed 4 bases and J 2 bases; nucleotides not matched to a gene: 8. This CDR3 contains 16 residues. This CDR3 reads CASSALVDRGNQPQHF. In DNA, the CDR3 is TGTGCCAGCAGCGCTCTAGTGGACAGGGGCAATCAGCCCCAGCATTTT.

This clone has a handful of counts. The CDR3 region is CASSQGGGTGDLFSLGANVLTF. The DNA for the CDR3 is TGCGCCAGCAGCCAGGGGGGTGGTACAGGGGACCTTTTCTCTTTGGGGGCCAACGTCCTGACTTTC. The rearrangement links TRBV4-3 to TRBJ2-6; maybe TRBD1 (7 bases). Germline V gene data show CDR1 as LGHNA and CDR2 as YSLEER. This CDR3 is built from 22 residues. The V end was cut by 3 bases, the J end by 4 bases, with 31 bases between.

This clone was detected only once. The chain couples TRBV10-1 to TRBJ2-2; D tentatively fits TRBD1 or TRBD2 (6 bases each). CDR3 length: 17 residues. CDR1 and CDR2 from the germline V gene are WNHNN and SYGVQD (reference sequence). Trimming pared 3 bases from V and 5 bases from J, leaving 19 bases between. As DNA, the CDR3 is TGCGCCAGCAGTGAACGGGCGGGCACAGGGAGGACCGGGGAGCTGTTTTTT. It yields the protein CASSERAGTGRTGELFF.

The V gene is TRBV10-1, the J gene TRBJ1-3; D is uncertain. In germline, CDR1 is WNHNN, CDR2 SYGVQD (reference sequence). The V end was cut by 6 bases, the J end by 2 bases, with 11 bases between. The CDR3 spans 14 residues. CDR3 region: CASSTLVPGNTIYF. CDR3 in DNA: TGCGCCAGCAGCACGCTAGTTCCTGGAAACACCATATATTTT.

The genes are TRBV12-5 and TRBJ2-2; no clear D. V lost 0 bases to trimming and J lost 0 bases, with 5 bases between them. CDR1 is LGHNT and CDR2 is FRNRAP in the germline V gene. This CDR3 has 15 residues. The CDR3 is CASGLVGTNTGELFF. The CDR3 nucleotides read TGTGCTAGTGGTTTGGTGGGAACGAACACCGGGGAGCTGTTTTTT. The full variable domain, with the rest looked up from reference TRBV12-5 and TRBJ2-2, is DARVTQTPRHKVTEMGQEVTMRCQPILGHNTVFWYRQTMMQGLELLAYFRNRAPLDDSGMPKDRFSAEMPDATLATLKIQPSEPRDSAVYFCASGLVGTNTGELFFGEGSRLTVL.

The chain couples TRBV6-5 to TRBJ1-2, with 7 bases identical to TRBD1. CDR1 and CDR2 from the germline V gene are MNHEY and SVGAGI. Losses at the gene ends were 2 bases for V and 5 bases for J; bases not matched to a gene: 5. The CDR3 sequence is 14 residues long. CDR3 in amino acids: CASSYQGGGYGYTF. DNA of the CDR3: TGTGCCAGCAGTTACCAGGGGGGGGGATATGGCTACACCTTC.

This clone was counted between two and nine times. The chain uses TRBV14 and TRBJ2-7, with 10 bases that match TRBD1. Trimming cost V 0 bases and J 2 bases; bases outside gene matches: 7. Germline V lookup: CDR1 SGHDN, CDR2 FVKESK. This CDR3 contains 17 residues. CDR3 DNA: TGTGCCAGCAGCCAAGATTTCAGGGACAGGGGAGCCTACGAGCAGTACTTC. Translated, it gives CASSQDFRDRGAYEQYF.

The rearrangement links TRBV5-1 to TRBJ2-2; either TRBD1 or TRBD2 may supply D (5 bases each). CDR3 size: 14 residues. Per the germline V gene, CDR1 is SGHRS and CDR2 is YFSETQ. V gave up 5 bases and J gave up 4 bases, with 12 bases separating them. CDR3 bases: TGCGCCAGCAGACCGGGGCCGATCACCGGGGAGCTGTTTTTT. Translated: CASRPGPITGELFF. Using reference TRBV5-1 and TRBJ2-2 for the parts outside the CDR3, the full variable domain is KAGVTQTPRYLIKTRGQQVTLSCSPISGHRSVSWYQQTPGQGLQFLFEYFSETQRNKGNFPGRFSGRQFSNSRSEMNVSTLELGDSALYLCASRPGPITGELFFGEGSRLTVL.

This chain uses TRBV18 with TRBJ1-1; tentatively, D is TRBD1 (5 bases). Trimming cost V 5 bases and J 2 bases, with 9 bases left between them. CDR1 is KGHSH and CDR2 is LQKENI in the germline V gene. CDR3 size: 13 residues. DNA of the CDR3: TGTGCCAGCTCAGACAGAGTAAACACTGAAGCTTTCTTT. Its protein product is CASSDRVNTEAFF.

The chain employs TRBV11-3 and TRBJ2-3; TRBD2 matches 8 bases. This CDR3 region has 15 residues. V was clipped by 5 bases and J by 2 bases; unmatched bases: 6. In germline, CDR1 is SGHNT, CDR2 YENEEA. The CDR3 DNA reads as TGTGCCAGCAGCCGGGGGGGCAGCTCCACAGATACGCAGTATTTT. It specifies CASSRGGSSTDTQYF.

The V gene is TRBV7-9, the J gene TRBJ2-5; D not resolved. CDR1 is SEHNR and CDR2 is FQNEAQ in the germline V gene (reference sequence). The CDR3 is 11 amino acids. Trimming removed 1 base at V and 5 bases at J, with 2 bases between. As DNA, the CDR3 is TGTGCCAGCAGCTTAGACGAGACCCAGTACTTC. Its translation: CASSLDETQYF.

This chain joins TRBV6-6 and TRBJ1-2, with D perhaps matching TRBD1 (5 bases). This CDR3 is 13 amino acids long. Germline V lookup: CDR1 MNHNY, CDR2 SVGAGI (reference sequence). Trimming took off 5 bases at V and 8 bases at J, with 15 bases between the two ends. CDR3 nucleotides: TGTGCCAGCAGTCCACATCTAAAGGGGGGCTACACCTTC. This translates into CASSPHLKGGYTF.

The chain joins TRBV21-1 to TRBJ1-1; the table's TRBD1 call for D was not verified on the DNA. TRBV21-1 is termed a pseudogene. The CDR3 runs to 15 residues. The CDR3 coding sequence is TGTGCCAGCAGCAAATTGCGACAGATGAACACTGAAGCTTTCTTT. This sequence encodes CASSKLRQMNTEAFF.

This clone was seen only a few times. One junction end does not reproduce the germline sequence, and a read error may be involved. Within the sample, other DNA sequences also encode this same CDR3. The chain has TRBV7-7 and TRBJ2-7; perhaps D is TRBD1 or TRBD2 (5 bases each). Germline V gives CDR1 SSHAT, CDR2 FNYEAQ (reference sequence). The CDR3 extends over 14 amino acids. The CDR3 loop is CASSLRDSRDEQYF. The CDR3 bases are TGTGCTAGCAGTTTACGGGATTCCAGGGATGAGCAGTACTTC. Together with reference TRBV7-7 and TRBJ2-7, the CDR3 gives the full variable domain: GAGVSQSPRYKVTKRGQDVTLRCDPISSHATLYWYQQALGQGPEFLTYFNYEAQPDKSGLPSDRFSAERPEGSISTLTIQRTEQRDSAMYRCASSLRDSRDEQYFGPGTRLTVT.

The chain links TRBV27 to TRBJ1-1, with a weak D call TRBD1 (6 bases). Germline values: CDR1 MNHEY, CDR2 SMNVEV (reference sequence). CDR3 length: 14 amino acids. V was cut by 6 bases and J by 4 bases, with 15 bases left in between. DNA of the CDR3: TGTGCCAGCAGAAGGGGGGGCACAGTCACTGAAGCTTTCTTT. Protein: CASRRGGTVTEAFF.